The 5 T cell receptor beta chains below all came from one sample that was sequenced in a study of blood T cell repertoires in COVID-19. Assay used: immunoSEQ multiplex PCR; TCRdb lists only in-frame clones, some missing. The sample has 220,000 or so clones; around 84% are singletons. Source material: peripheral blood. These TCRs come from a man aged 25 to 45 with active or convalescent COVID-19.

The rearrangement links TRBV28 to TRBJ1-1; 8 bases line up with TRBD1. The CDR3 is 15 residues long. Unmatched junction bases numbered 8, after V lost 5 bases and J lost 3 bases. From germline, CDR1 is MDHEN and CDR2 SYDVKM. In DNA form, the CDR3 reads TGTGCCAGCAGTCTAAGGACAGGGTTATACACTGAAGCTTTCTTT. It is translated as CASSLRTGLYTEAFF.

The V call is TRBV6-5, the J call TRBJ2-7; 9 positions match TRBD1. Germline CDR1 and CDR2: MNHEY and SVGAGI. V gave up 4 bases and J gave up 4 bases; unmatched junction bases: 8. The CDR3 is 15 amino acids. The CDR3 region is CASSSTGGVLYEQYF. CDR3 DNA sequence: TGTGCCAGCAGTTCGACAGGGGGAGTTTTATACGAGCAGTACTTC.

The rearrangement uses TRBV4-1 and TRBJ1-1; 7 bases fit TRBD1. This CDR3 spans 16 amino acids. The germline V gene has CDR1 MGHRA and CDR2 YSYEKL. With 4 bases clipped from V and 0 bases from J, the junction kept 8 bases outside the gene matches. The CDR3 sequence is CASSRQPGQMNTEAFF. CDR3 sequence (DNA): TGCGCCAGCAGCCGGCAACCGGGACAGATGAACACTGAAGCTTTCTTT.

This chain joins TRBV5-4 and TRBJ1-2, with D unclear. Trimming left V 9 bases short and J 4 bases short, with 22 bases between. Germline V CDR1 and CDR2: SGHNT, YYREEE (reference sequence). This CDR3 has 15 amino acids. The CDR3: CAIPADPGLGYGYTF. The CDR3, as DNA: TGTGCCATCCCAGCGGACCCCGGGCTGGGCTATGGCTACACCTTC.

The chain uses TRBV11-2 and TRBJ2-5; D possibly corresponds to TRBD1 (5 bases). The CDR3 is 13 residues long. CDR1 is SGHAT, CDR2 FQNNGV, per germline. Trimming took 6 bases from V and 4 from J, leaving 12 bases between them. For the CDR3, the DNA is TGTGCCAGCAGTGCCGGACACGGAGAGACCCAGTACTTC. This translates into CASSAGHGETQYF.